This is a list of T cell receptor beta chains from one sample in a study of shared clonotypes between healthy human individuals. The assay was immunoSEQ multiplex PCR, and TCRdb's table has in-frame clones only and misses some. The sample lists about 1.1 million clones, approximately 80% occurring once. Input material: memory CD4+ T cells from PBMCs. All receptors derive from a man between 18 and 35 years old in good health. Some clones in this sample may be carry-over from other donors' samples. CDR3s include the opening cysteine and the closing phenylalanine or tryptophan. The D gene is left open where the match is weak. Only some rows state a clone size, as once, few, many or a class for expanded clones.

length	size	V	D	J	CDR3	DNA
14	NA	TRBV28	NA	TRBJ1-2	CASSRGGVNYGYTF	TGTGCCAGCAGTCGAGGGGGGGTAAACTATGGCTACACCTTC
11	few	TRBV20-1	NA	TRBJ2-7	CSASLWVEQYF	TGCAGTGCTTCGCTTTGGGTCGAGCAGTACTTC
14	NA	TRBV4-2	NA	TRBJ1-2	CASSQGEAVYGYTF	TGTGCCAGCAGCCAAGGTGAGGCAGTCTATGGCTACACCTTC
15	NA	TRBV9	TRBD1	TRBJ1-4	CASSAGTGVNEKLFF	TGTGCCAGCAGCGCGGGGACAGGGGTTAATGAAAAACTGTTTTTT
14	NA	TRBV5-1	NA	TRBJ1-1	CASSSPMGNTEAFF	TGCGCCAGCAGCTCACCCATGGGGAACACTGAAGCTTTCTTT
15	once	TRBV28	NA	TRBJ2-5	CASTPGGAGLETQYF	TGTGCCAGCACCCCAGGAGGGGCCGGACTAGAGACCCAGTACTTC
16	NA	TRBV7-8	TRBD1	TRBJ2-7	CASSFSRTGSSYEQYF	TGTGCCAGCAGCTTTTCGCGGACAGGGAGCTCCTACGAGCAGTACTTC
17	NA	TRBV28	TRBD2	TRBJ2-3	CASSLIITSGSADTQYF	TGTGCCAGCAGTTTGATTATAACTAGCGGGAGCGCAGATACGCAGTATTTT
13	NA	TRBV30	NA	TRBJ2-3	CAWTQGRPDTQYF	TGTGCCTGGACCCAAGGAAGACCAGATACGCAGTATTTT
13	few	TRBV5-1	NA	TRBJ2-7	CASSLDQPSKQYF	TGCGCCAGCAGCTTGGACCAACCTTCGAAGCAGTACTTC
15	few	TRBV29-1	TRBD1	TRBJ2-7	CSARVYTRGIYEQYF	TGCAGCGCCCGCGTGTACACCAGGGGGATCTACGAGCAGTACTTC
13	NA	TRBV5-6	NA	TRBJ2-7	CASSFRAIYEQYF	TGTGCCAGCAGCTTCCGGGCCATCTACGAGCAGTACTTC
15	NA	TRBV11-2	NA	TRBJ2-3	CASSILPGGTDTQYF	TGTGCCAGCAGCATTCTTCCCGGGGGAACAGATACGCAGTATTTT
16	NA	TRBV5-1	NA	TRBJ1-2	CASSTSPGVQGYGYTF	TGCGCCAGCAGCACCTCGCCGGGGGTTCAAGGCTATGGCTACACCTTC
13	many	TRBV2	NA	TRBJ2-1	CASSRERANEQFF	TGTGCCAGCTCGCGCGAGAGGGCGAATGAGCAGTTCTTC
19	once	TRBV27	NA	TRBJ2-1	CASSYGKTFGQGRYNEQFF	TGTGCCAGCAGTTACGGCAAGACCTTCGGCCAAGGGAGATACAATGAGCAGTTCTTC
13	NA	TRBV9	NA	TRBJ2-5	CASRGSGSETQYF	TGTGCCAGCAGAGGGAGCGGGTCAGAGACCCAGTACTTC
14	NA	TRBV29-1	NA	TRBJ2-1	CSVVGRLSYNEQFF	TGCAGCGTTGTCGGGCGGCTCTCCTACAATGAGCAGTTCTTC
12	NA	TRBV29-1	NA	TRBJ2-1	CSARVPNREQFF	TGCAGCGCCCGGGTCCCGAACCGCGAGCAGTTCTTC
14	NA	TRBV5-1	NA	TRBJ2-3	CASSLGQGIDTQYF	TGCGCCAGCAGCTTGGGTCAGGGGATAGATACGCAGTATTTT
16	NA	TRBV15	NA	TRBJ2-1	CATSAQSQASSHEQFF	TGTGCCACCAGCGCCCAATCCCAGGCTAGCTCCCATGAGCAGTTCTTC
14	NA	TRBV28	TRBD1	TRBJ1-3	CASRTGQGANTIYF	TGTGCCAGCAGAACGGGACAGGGGGCAAACACCATATATTTT
17	NA	TRBV18	TRBD1	TRBJ1-2	CASSPPTSGTEGYGYTF	TGTGCCAGCTCACCACCAACCTCCGGGACAGAGGGCTATGGCTACACCTTC
13	NA	TRBV7-2	NA	TRBJ2-1	CASSLVWGNEQFF	TGTGCCAGCAGCTTAGTGTGGGGCAATGAGCAGTTCTTC
15	NA	TRBV2	NA	TRBJ2-7	CASSEGGRSSYEQYF	TGTGCCAGCAGTGAAGGTGGGAGGAGCTCCTACGAGCAGTACTTC
15	NA	TRBV7-2	TRBD2	TRBJ2-1	CASSLGSGRAGQQFF	TGTGCCAGCAGCTTGGGAAGCGGGAGGGCCGGACAGCAGTTCTTC
16	NA	TRBV11-1	TRBD2	TRBJ2-7	CASSLPGLAGLFEQYF	TGTGCCAGCAGCTTACCGGGACTAGCGGGTTTGTTCGAGCAGTACTTC
12	few	TRBV5-4	NA	TRBJ2-1	CASSLDREPLFF	TGTGCCAGCAGCTTGGACAGGGAGCCTCTGTTCTTC
16	NA	TRBV28	TRBD1	TRBJ1-1	CASPKKRTGGNTEAFF	TGTGCCAGCCCCAAGAAGAGGACAGGGGGCAACACTGAAGCTTTCTTT
15	NA	TRBV28	NA	TRBJ2-7	CASSLYQRDSLEQYF	TGTGCCAGCAGTCTCTATCAGAGGGACTCACTCGAGCAGTACTTC
13	NA	TRBV11-2	NA	TRBJ1-5	CASSFGLNQPQHF	TGTGCCAGCAGCTTTGGACTTAATCAGCCCCAGCATTTT
13	NA	TRBV11-1	NA	TRBJ1-1	CASSWTMNTEAFF	TGTGCCAGCAGCTGGACCATGAACACTGAAGCTTTCTTT
15	NA	TRBV30	NA	TRBJ1-2	CAWSVQAGRECGYTF	TGTGCCTGGAGTGTACAGGCAGGGAGAGAGTGTGGCTACACCTTC
14	NA	TRBV5-4	NA	TRBJ1-1	CASSLGDRSPEAFF	TGTGCCAGCAGCTTGGGAGACAGGAGCCCTGAAGCTTTCTTT
17	NA	TRBV11-2	TRBD1	TRBJ2-6	CASSPGQGRSGANVLTF	TGTGCCAGCAGCCCTGGACAGGGGAGGTCTGGGGCCAACGTCCTGACTTTC
16	once	TRBV9	NA	TRBJ2-7	CASSVGTQASSYEQYF	TGTGCCAGCAGCGTAGGTACCCAGGCGAGCTCCTACGAGCAGTACTTC
13	NA	TRBV2	NA	TRBJ2-1	CASIRTIYNEQFF	TGTGCCAGCATTAGGACAATCTACAATGAGCAGTTCTTC
15	NA	TRBV11-3	TRBD1	TRBJ2-5	CASSLGTGYQETQYF	TGTGCCAGCAGCTTAGGGACAGGATACCAAGAGACCCAGTACTTC
14	NA	TRBV7-9	NA	TRBJ1-4	CASSLGGANEKLFF	TGTGCCAGCAGCTTAGGAGGGGCTAATGAAAAACTGTTTTTT
14	NA	TRBV28	NA	TRBJ1-2	CASSPESRVYGYTF	TGTGCCAGCAGTCCAGAGTCCAGGGTCTATGGCTACACCTTC
16	NA	TRBV11-1	TRBD2	TRBJ2-7	CASSSPQGAGAYEQYF	TGTGCCAGCAGCTCGCCTCAAGGGGCGGGAGCCTACGAGCAGTACTTC
12	NA	TRBV5-6	NA	TRBJ2-3	CASSFSPDTQYF	TGTGCCAGCAGCTTCTCGCCAGATACGCAGTATTTT
15	NA	TRBV27	NA	TRBJ2-6	CASRTGSSGANVLTF	TGTGCCAGCAGGACAGGATCCTCTGGGGCCAACGTCCTGACTTTC
12	many	TRBV29-1	NA	TRBJ1-1	CSVVTADAEAFF	TGCAGCGTTGTTACGGCGGATGCTGAAGCTTTCTTT
15	few	TRBV27	TRBD1	TRBJ1-2	CASSWDREGLGGYTF	TGTGCCAGCAGTTGGGACAGAGAGGGCTTAGGTGGCTACACCTTC